This entry lists 5 T cell receptor beta chains sequenced from one sample in a study of T cells after yellow fever vaccination. Via MiXCR, TCRdb re-called the 5' RACE reads, giving one row per CDR3 protein. The table has around 30,000 distinct CDR3 sequences, roughly a tenth seen once; the top ten hold more than 10%. The sample was PBMCs, either bulk or a sorted T-cell subset (CD4+, CD8+, memory, or dextramer-sorted; not recorded which), taken around 14 days after the first yellow fever vaccination. The source of these receptors is a man younger than 30 who received the YFV17D yellow fever vaccine.

Many counts were recorded for this clonotype. The chain recombines TRBV2 with TRBJ2-2; D is unresolved. The CDR3 covers 13 residues. The germline V gene encodes CDR1 SNHLY and CDR2 FYNNEI. V was clipped by 3 bases and J by 4 bases, with 6 bases between them. The CDR3 DNA reads TGTGCCAGCAGTGACCATGGCACCGGGGAGCTGTTTTTT. Translating gives CASSDHGTGELFF.

This clonotype occurred many times. The chain uses TRBV7-3 and TRBJ2-3; D might be TRBD1 or TRBD2, each matching 6 bases. Germline-derived CDR1 and CDR2 are SGHTA and FQGTGA. The CDR3 is 16 residues long. V lost 4 bases and J 5 bases, leaving 19 bases between the germline ends. In DNA form, the CDR3 reads TGTGCCAGCAGCTCGGCGGAGGGGGGTTATAGAGATACGCAGTATTTT. It codes for CASSSAEGGYRDTQYF.

Many counts were recorded for this clonotype. V gene TRBV10-3 combines with J gene TRBJ1-1; 8 bases line up with TRBD1. The V and J ends lost 4 bases and 1 base, in that order; junction bases with no gene match: 8. There are 16 residues in the CDR3. Germline CDR1 is ENHRY and CDR2 is SYGVKD. CDR3 sequence: CAISAPRGTGNTEAFF. CDR3 DNA sequence: TGTGCCATCAGTGCCCCTCGGGGGACAGGGAACACTGAAGCTTTCTTT.

There are many counts of this clonotype. This chain uses TRBV29-1 with TRBJ1-1; TRBD1 might be the D (6 bases). V shed 4 bases and J shed 3 bases, with 15 bases lying between them. The V gene's germline CDR1 is SQVTM and CDR2 ANQGSEA. The CDR3 sequence is 14 residues long. The CDR3 DNA sequence: TGCAGCGTTGGAGGAGGGAGGGGGGACACTGAAGCTTTCTTT. It specifies CSVGGGRGDTEAFF.

This clonotype has at least ten counts. The CDR3 nucleotides read TGCGCCAGCAGCCAAGATCGATGGTTCCAAGAGACCCAGTACTTC. Translated, it gives CASSQDRWFQETQYF. The chain employs TRBV4-3 and TRBJ2-5; D is unclear. The CDR3 consists of 15 residues. Per the germline V gene, CDR1 is LGHNA and CDR2 is YSLEER. Trimming shortened V by 0 bases and J by 1 base, and 9 bases separated the two germline ends.